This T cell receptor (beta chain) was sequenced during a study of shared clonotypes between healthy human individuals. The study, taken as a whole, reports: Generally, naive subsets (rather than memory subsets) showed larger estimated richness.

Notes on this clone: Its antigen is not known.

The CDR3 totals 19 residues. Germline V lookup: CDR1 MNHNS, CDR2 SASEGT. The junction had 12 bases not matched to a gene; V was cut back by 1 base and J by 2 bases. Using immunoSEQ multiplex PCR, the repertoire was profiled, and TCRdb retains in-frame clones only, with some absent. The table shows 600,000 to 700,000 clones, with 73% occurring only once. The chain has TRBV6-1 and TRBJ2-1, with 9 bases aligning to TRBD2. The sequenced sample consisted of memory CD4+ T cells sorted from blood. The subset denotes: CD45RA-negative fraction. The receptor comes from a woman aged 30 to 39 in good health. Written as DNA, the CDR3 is TGTGCCAGCAGTGAAGGAAAACCTGTAGCGGGAGCGGCCTACAATGAGCAGTTCTTC. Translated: CASSEGKPVAGAAYNEQFF.